The 7 T cell receptor beta chains below were found in one sample sequenced in a study of technical replicates of blood from a handful of donors. Some clones are missing from TCRdb's copy, which holds only in-frame ones; the method was immunoSEQ multiplex PCR. The sample lists roughly 85,000 clones; roughly 94% were seen once. Source material: T cells isolated from PBMCs. The receptors shown here come from a human donor in good health.

This chain connects TRBV5-1 to TRBJ1-5; D is unresolved. Germline CDR1 is SGHRS and CDR2 is YFSETQ. With 0 bases removed from V and 1 base from J, the gap between germline ends came to 11 bases. This CDR3 is 16 amino acids long. The CDR3 region is CASSLGVVGSNQPQHF. The CDR3 DNA is TGCGCCAGCAGCTTGGGAGTGGTCGGGAGCAATCAGCCCCAGCATTTT.

The rearrangement links TRBV28 to TRBJ1-1, with a possible D match to TRBD1 (5 bases). The CDR3 extends over 10 amino acids. V lost 5 bases and J 9 bases, leaving 7 bases between the germline ends. CDR1 and CDR2 (germline): MDHEN, SYDVKM. CDR3 DNA: TGTGCCAGCAGTGACAGCCAAGCTTTCTTT. This codes for CASSDSQAFF.

The rearrangement joins TRBV19 to TRBJ2-3; perhaps TRBD2 as D (5 bases). V shed 4 bases and J shed 4 bases, with 12 bases lying between them. Germline V CDR1 and CDR2: LNHDA, SQIVND (reference sequence). The CDR3 contains 14 residues. The CDR3 is CASSTEGDPDTQYF. The CDR3 DNA is TGTGCCAGTAGTACTGAGGGAGATCCAGATACGCAGTATTTT. The full variable domain, in which reference TRBV19 and TRBJ2-3 provide the parts outside the CDR3, is DGGITQSPKYLFRKEGQNVTLSCEQNLNHDAMYWYRQDPGQGLRLIYYSQIVNDFQKGDIAEGYSVSREKKESFPLTVTSAQKNPTAFYLCASSTEGDPDTQYFGPGTRLTVL.

V usage is TRBV19 and J usage is TRBJ2-7; 7 bases line up with TRBD1. Germline values: CDR1 LNHDA, CDR2 SQIVND (reference sequence). J was trimmed by 4 bases and V by 3 bases; bases with no gene match: 9. There are 15 residues in the CDR3. The CDR3: CASSILTGQVYEQYF. The CDR3 DNA reads as TGTGCCAGTAGTATCCTGACAGGGCAAGTTTACGAGCAGTACTTC.

The chain carries TRBV6-6 and TRBJ2-2; 8 nucleotides agree with TRBD2. This CDR3 has 15 residues. V shed 6 bases, J shed 4 bases, and the junction held 7 bases outside the gene matches. Germline-derived CDR1 and CDR2 are MNHNY and SVGAGI (reference sequence). The DNA of the CDR3 is TGTGCCAGCAGAACCCTCGGGGGGGCCACCGGGGAGCTGTTTTTT. Translating gives CASRTLGGATGELFF.

This clone was found once. The chain has TRBV19 and TRBJ2-7, with D possibly being TRBD1 (6 bases). Germline V gene sequence: CDR1 LNHDA, CDR2 SQIVND (reference sequence). The CDR3 has 16 amino acids. V dropped 3 bases and J dropped 0 bases, with 15 bases sitting between them. The CDR3 is CASSMSGTDSSYEQYF. The CDR3 nucleotides read TGTGCCAGTAGTATGTCCGGGACGGACAGCTCCTACGAGCAGTACTTC.

The table lists this clone with a count of one. V and J are TRBV30 and TRBJ1-1; D not certain. V lost 3 bases and J lost 5, with 16 bases in between. Per germline, CDR1 GTSNPN and CDR2 SVGIG (reference sequence). The CDR3 is 14 amino acids. CDR3 sequence (DNA): TGTGCCTGGAGCACGGGGTTGAGAGAAACTGAAGCTTTCTTT. Encoded protein: CAWSTGLRETEAFF.